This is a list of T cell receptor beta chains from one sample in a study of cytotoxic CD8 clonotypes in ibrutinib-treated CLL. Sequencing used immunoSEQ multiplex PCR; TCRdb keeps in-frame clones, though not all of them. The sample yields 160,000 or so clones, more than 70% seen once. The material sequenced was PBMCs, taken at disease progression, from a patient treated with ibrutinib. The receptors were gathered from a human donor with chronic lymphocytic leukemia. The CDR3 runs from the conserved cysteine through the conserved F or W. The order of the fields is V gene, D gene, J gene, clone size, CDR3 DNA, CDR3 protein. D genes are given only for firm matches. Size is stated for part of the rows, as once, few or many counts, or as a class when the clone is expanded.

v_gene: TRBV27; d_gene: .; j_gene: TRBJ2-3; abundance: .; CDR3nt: TGTGCCAGCTCCCTAGGGGCTAGGGCGTTGGATACGCAGTATTTT; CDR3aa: CASSLGARALDTQYF
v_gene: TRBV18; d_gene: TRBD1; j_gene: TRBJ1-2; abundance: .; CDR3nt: TGTGCCAGCTCACCGTCGTTACCCGGGACAGGGGGCTACGGTAATGGCTACACCTTC; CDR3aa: CASSPSLPGTGGYGNGYTF
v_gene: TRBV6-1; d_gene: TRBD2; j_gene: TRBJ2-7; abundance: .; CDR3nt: TGTGCCAGCAGTGACCCTTTGCTAGCGGCTATGCAGTACTTC; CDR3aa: CASSDPLLAAMQYF
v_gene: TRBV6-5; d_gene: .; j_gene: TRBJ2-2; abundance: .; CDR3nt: TGTGCCAGCAGTTTACTCATTTCAGGGGGGGTCGGGGAGCTGTTTTTT; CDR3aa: CASSLLISGGVGELFF
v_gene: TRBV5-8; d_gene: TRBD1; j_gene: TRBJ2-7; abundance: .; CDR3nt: TGTGCCAGCAGCGTGGGACAGGGACGATCGCGCGAGCAGTACTTC; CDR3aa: CASSVGQGRSREQYF
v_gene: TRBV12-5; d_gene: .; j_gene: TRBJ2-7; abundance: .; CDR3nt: TGTGCTAGTGGTCCCGAGGTCAACCCCTACGAGCAGTACTTC; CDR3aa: CASGPEVNPYEQYF
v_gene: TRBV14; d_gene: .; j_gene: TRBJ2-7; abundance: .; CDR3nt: TGTGCCAGCAGCCAGGGCCGGATGGGTTTGAGGGGGTCCTACGAGCAGTACTTC; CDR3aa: CASSQGRMGLRGSYEQYF
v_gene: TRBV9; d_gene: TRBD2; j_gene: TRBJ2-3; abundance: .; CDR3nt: TGTGCCAGCAGCGTTATAGCGGGAGTGGGTACAGATACGCAGTATTTT; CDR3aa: CASSVIAGVGTDTQYF
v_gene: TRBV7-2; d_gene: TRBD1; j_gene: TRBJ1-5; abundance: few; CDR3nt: TGTGCCAGCAGTTTTAGACAGGGGGGGGACAATCAGCCCCAGCATTTT; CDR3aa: CASSFRQGGDNQPQHF
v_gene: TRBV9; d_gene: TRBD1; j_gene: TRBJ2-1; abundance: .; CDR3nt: TGTGCCAGCAGCGTCACGACAGGGGCCAAGAGTAAAGAGCAGTTCTTC; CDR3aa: CASSVTTGAKSKEQFF
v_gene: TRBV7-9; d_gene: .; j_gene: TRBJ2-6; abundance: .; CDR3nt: TGTGCTAACGGAAACTCTGGGGCCAACGTCCTGACTTTC; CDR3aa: CANGNSGANVLTF
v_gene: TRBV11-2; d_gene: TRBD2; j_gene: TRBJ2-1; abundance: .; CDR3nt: TGTGCCAGCAGCTCAGGTTTGGCGGGAGAAGTCAGTGAGCAGTTCTTC; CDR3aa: CASSSGLAGEVSEQFF
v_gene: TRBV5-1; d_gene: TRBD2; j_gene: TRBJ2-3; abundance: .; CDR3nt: TGCGCCAGCAGCTTGGGCGGGAGATCCGATACGCAGTATTTT; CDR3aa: CASSLGGRSDTQYF
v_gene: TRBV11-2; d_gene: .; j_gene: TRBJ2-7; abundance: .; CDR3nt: TGTGCCAGCAGCCGGTTCGGTGAGCAGTACTTC; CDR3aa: CASSRFGEQYF
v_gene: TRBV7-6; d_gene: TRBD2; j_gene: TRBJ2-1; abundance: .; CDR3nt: TGTGCCAGCAGCTTAGTTCTAGCGGGAGAATCTGGTGAGCAGTTCTTC; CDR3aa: CASSLVLAGESGEQFF
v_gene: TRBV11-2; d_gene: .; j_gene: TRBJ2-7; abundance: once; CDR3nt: TGTGCCAGCAGCTTAATCTACGAGCAGTACTTC; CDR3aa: CASSLIYEQYF
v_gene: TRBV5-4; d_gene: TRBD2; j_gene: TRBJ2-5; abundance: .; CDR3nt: TGTGCCAGCAGCTTTAACAGCGGGAGGGATTACAAGACCCAGTACTTC; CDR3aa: CASSFNSGRDYKTQYF
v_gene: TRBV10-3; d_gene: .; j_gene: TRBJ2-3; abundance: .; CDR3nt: TGTGCCATCAGTGCGTTGGAAACAGATACGCAGTATTTT; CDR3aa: CAISALETDTQYF
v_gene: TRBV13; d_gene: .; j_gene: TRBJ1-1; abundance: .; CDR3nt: TGTGCCAGCAGCTTAGAAGACCGCATGAACACTGAAGCTTTCTTT; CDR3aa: CASSLEDRMNTEAFF
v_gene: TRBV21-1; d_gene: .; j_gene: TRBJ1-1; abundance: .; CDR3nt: TGTGCCAGCAGCAAAAGAAGGGAGACAGGCCCTAGGGCTTTCTTT; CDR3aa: CASSKRRETGPRAFF
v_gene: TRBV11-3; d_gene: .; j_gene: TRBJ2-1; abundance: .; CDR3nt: TGTGCCAGCAGCTTAGGAACGGGATTGACCCACAATGAGCAGTTCTTC; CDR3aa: CASSLGTGLTHNEQFF
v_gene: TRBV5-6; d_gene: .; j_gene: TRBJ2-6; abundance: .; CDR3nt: TGTGCCAGCAGCTCCTGGTCTTTCTCTGGGGCCAACGTCCTGACTTTC; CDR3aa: CASSSWSFSGANVLTF
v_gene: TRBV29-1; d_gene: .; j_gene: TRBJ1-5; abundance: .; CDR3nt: TGCAGCGTTGGGGAGGGAGGCTCCAATCAGCCCCAGCATTTT; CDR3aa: CSVGEGGSNQPQHF
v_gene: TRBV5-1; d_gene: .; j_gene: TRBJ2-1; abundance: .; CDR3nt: TGCGCCAGCAGCTTGGGGAATCGGAGAGGGGATGAGCAGTTCTTC; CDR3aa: CASSLGNRRGDEQFF
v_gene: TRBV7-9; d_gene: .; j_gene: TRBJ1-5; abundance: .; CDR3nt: TGTGCCAGCAGCTTAGCGCAAAACAGGGCCCAGCATTTT; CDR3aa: CASSLAQNRAQHF
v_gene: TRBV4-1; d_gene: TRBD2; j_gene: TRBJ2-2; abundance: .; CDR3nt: TGCGCCAGCAGCCAAGACAAAATGCGGGAGATAGGCACCGGGGAGCTGTTTTTT; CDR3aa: CASSQDKMREIGTGELFF
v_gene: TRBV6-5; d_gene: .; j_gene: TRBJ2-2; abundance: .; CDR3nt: TGTGCCAGTTCACGAGGGGGAAGGGTCACCGGGGAGCTGTTTTTT; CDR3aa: CASSRGGRVTGELFF
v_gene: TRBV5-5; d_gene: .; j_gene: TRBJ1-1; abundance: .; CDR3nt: TGTGCCAGCAGCTTCTGGGTTGCCGGGAACACTGAAGCTTTCTTT; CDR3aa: CASSFWVAGNTEAFF
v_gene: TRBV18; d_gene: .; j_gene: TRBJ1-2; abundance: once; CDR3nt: TGTGCCAGCTCACCACCGTTAAGAATGGGCTACACCTTC; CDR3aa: CASSPPLRMGYTF
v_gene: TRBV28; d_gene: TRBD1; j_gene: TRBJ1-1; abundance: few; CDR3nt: TGTGCCAGCAGTTTATTCCCCGCGACAGGGGGCACTGAAGCTTTCTTT; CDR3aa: CASSLFPATGGTEAFF
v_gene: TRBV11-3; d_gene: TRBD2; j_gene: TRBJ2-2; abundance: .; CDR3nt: TGTGCCAGCAGAGAAGCGGGAGCGGGTACCGGGGAGCTGTTTTTT; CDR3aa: CASREAGAGTGELFF
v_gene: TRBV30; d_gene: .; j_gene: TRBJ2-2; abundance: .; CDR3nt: TGTGCCTGGAGTGTGGGAGGATCGTACACCGGGGAGCTGTTTTTT; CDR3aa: CAWSVGGSYTGELFF
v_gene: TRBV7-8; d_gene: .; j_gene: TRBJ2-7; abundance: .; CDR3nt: TGTGCCAGCAGCCTAGCCGGGCGGCGGGCCCCCTACGAGCAGTACTTC; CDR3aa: CASSLAGRRAPYEQYF
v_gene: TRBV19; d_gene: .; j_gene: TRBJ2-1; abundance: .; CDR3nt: TGTGCCAGTAGTATAGTAGATTTCCATGAGCAGTTCTTC; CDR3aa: CASSIVDFHEQFF
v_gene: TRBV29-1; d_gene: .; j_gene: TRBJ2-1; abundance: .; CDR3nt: TGCAGCGTTTTAGCGGGACAGCCCGACAATGAGCAGTTCTTC; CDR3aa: CSVLAGQPDNEQFF
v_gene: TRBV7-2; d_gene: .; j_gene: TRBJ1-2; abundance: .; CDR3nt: TGTGCCAGCAGCCTCGCCGCCCCTCCCTATGGCTACACCTTC; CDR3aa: CASSLAAPPYGYTF
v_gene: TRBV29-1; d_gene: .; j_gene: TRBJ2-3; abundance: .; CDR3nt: TGCAGCGTTGAGGGGGCCGGGTTAGGCACAGATACGCAGTATTTT; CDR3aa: CSVEGAGLGTDTQYF
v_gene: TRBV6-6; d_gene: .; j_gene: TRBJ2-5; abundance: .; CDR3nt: TGTGCCAGCACCTGGCTGTCCCGGGGAGAGACCCAGTACTTC; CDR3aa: CASTWLSRGETQYF
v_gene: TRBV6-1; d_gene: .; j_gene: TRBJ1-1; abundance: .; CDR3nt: TGTGCCAGCACGGGTTGGTACACTGAAGCTTTCTTT; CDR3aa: CASTGWYTEAFF
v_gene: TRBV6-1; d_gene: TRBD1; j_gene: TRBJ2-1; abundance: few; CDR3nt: TGTGCCAGCGATGAAGGGGGCAACTCCTACAATGAGCAGTTCTTC; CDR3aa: CASDEGGNSYNEQFF
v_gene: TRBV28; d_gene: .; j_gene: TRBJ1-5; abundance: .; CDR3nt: TGTGCCAGCAGTTTAAGGCCAGTTAATCAGCCCCAGCATTTT; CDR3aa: CASSLRPVNQPQHF
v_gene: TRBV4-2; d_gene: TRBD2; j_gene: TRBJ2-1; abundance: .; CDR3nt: TGTGCCAGCAGCCAACCTACGACTAGCGCAAACAATGAGCAGTTCTTC; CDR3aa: CASSQPTTSANNEQFF
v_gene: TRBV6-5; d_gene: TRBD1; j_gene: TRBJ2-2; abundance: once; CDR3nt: TGTGCCAGCAGCCGGGACAGGGGGGTTGCCGGGGAGCTGTTTTTT; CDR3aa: CASSRDRGVAGELFF
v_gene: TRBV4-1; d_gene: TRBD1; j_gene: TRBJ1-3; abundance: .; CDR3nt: TGCGCCAGCAGCCTCGGACAGGACAGAAACACCATATATTTT; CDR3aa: CASSLGQDRNTIYF
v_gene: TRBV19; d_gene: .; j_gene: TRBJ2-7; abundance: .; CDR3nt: TGTGCCAGTAGTACGGGACATATATCCTACGAGCAGTACTTC; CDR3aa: CASSTGHISYEQYF
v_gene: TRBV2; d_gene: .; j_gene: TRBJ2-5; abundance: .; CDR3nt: TGTGCCAGCAGTGATTACCCGAGCGGAGGTCTCCAAGAGACCCAGTACTTC; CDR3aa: CASSDYPSGGLQETQYF
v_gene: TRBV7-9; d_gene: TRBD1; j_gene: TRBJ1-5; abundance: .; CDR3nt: TGTGCCAGCAGCTTACGATCCGGGACAGGGAACGACCAGCCCCAGCATTTT; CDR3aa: CASSLRSGTGNDQPQHF
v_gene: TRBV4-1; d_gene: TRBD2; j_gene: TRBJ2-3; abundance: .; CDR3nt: TGCGCCAGCAGCTCACTATATCAGCGGGAGAAAACAGATACGCAGTATTTT; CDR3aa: CASSSLYQREKTDTQYF
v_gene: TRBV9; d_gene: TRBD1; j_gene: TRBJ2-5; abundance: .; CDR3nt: TGTGCCAGCAGCGGCGAGGGAGCCGGGACAGGGTATCGGACCCAGTACTTC; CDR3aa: CASSGEGAGTGYRTQYF
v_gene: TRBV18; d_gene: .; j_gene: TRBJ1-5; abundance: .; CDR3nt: TGTGCCAGCTCACCAGGGGAGATGGGGACTCTTAGCAATCAGCCCCAGCATTTT; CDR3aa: CASSPGEMGTLSNQPQHF
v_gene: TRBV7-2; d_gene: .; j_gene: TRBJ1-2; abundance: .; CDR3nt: TGTGCCAGCAGCTTAGTCGGTGGGGCGTCAGGCTATGGCTACACCTTC; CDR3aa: CASSLVGGASGYGYTF
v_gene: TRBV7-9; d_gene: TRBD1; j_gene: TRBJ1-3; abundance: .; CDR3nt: TGTGCCAGCAGCGTAGGGGGCGCTAATGGAAACACCATATATTTT; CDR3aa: CASSVGGANGNTIYF
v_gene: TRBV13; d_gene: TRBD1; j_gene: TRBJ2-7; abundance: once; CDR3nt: TGTGCCAGCAGCTTAAACCCCTCGACAGGGGGCTACGAGCAGTACTTC; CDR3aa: CASSLNPSTGGYEQYF
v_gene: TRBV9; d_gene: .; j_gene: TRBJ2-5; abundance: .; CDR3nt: TGTGCCAGCAGCCCCTCCGGGGTCCAAGAGACCCAGTACTTC; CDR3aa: CASSPSGVQETQYF